These T cell receptor beta chains were read from a single sample in a study of T cells in tuberculosis. Measured with immunoSEQ multiplex PCR; TCRdb has only the in-frame clones, and not every one. The table has about 88,000 clones, approximately 91% seen once; the top ten hold approximately 2%. The specimen was CD1b-GMM tetramer-negative cells sorted from PBMCs. All receptors derive from an adult woman with latent tuberculosis. The CDR3 runs from the conserved cysteine through the conserved F or W. Each record gives: clone size, J gene, D gene, V gene, CDR3 DNA, CDR3 protein. A D gene is named only where the DNA matches it firmly. Size tells how often a clone was seen (once, few, many) or the class of an expanded clone, and some rows leave it out.

>few|TRBJ1-1|NA|TRBV16
TGTGCCAGCAGCACTTCAGGGAACACTGAAGCTTTCTTT
CASSTSGNTEAFF
>NA|TRBJ2-5|NA|TRBV30
TGTGCCTGGAGTGTACTGACGGAGGAGACCCAGTACTTC
CAWSVLTEETQYF
>few|TRBJ2-2|NA|TRBV7-9
TGTGCCAGCAGCTTAGGAGCGTTGAGCACCGGGGAGCTGTTTTTT
CASSLGALSTGELFF
>NA|TRBJ2-1|TRBD2|TRBV6-4
TGTGCCAGCAGTGAGCTAGCGGGGGGGCCGGATGAGCAGTTCTTC
CASSELAGGPDEQFF
>NA|TRBJ1-5|NA|TRBV6-4
TGTGCCAGCAGTGCACCCTATAGCAATCAGCCCCAGCATTTT
CASSAPYSNQPQHF
>once|TRBJ2-7|TRBD1|TRBV4-1
TGCGCCAGCAGCCAGGGCGCTGGACAGGGCTACGAGCAGTACTTC
CASSQGAGQGYEQYF
>NA|TRBJ2-7|NA|TRBV11-2
TGTGCCAGCAGCTTAGGGGGGCCCAGGCCTGAGCAGTACTTC
CASSLGGPRPEQYF
>NA|TRBJ2-5|TRBD2|TRBV2
TGTGCCAGCATCGGGGGGAAAGAGACCCAGTACTTC
CASIGGKETQYF
>NA|TRBJ1-2|NA|TRBV5-5
TGTGCCAGCAGCTTGCTACAGGGTCGTGGCTACACCTTC
CASSLLQGRGYTF
>NA|TRBJ1-6|NA|TRBV6-1
TGTGCCAGCAGTGAAGTCCCTGAGTCACCCCTCCACTTT
CASSEVPESPLHF
>NA|TRBJ1-2|NA|TRBV11-3
TGTGCCAGCAGCCCGGTTGGGGCCGTTGGCTACACCTTC
CASSPVGAVGYTF
>once|TRBJ2-7|NA|TRBV5-1
TGCGCCAGCAGCTCCCGGGACAACCCTAGAGAGCAGTACTTC
CASSSRDNPREQYF
>NA|TRBJ2-3|NA|TRBV2
TGTGCCAGCAAGGTTCCTAGCTTGAGAGATACGCAGTATTTT
CASKVPSLRDTQYF
>once|TRBJ1-6|NA|TRBV19
TGTGCCAGTAGTATCGACAGTTCACCCCTCCACTTT
CASSIDSSPLHF
>NA|TRBJ2-7|TRBD1|TRBV6-5
TGTGCCAGCAGTTCCTCCCTCGACAGGGTATCCTACGAGCAGTACTTC
CASSSSLDRVSYEQYF
>NA|TRBJ2-2|NA|TRBV9
TGTGCCAGCAGCGTAGCCGCGTTCGAGGGGGTTATCCGCGCCGGGGAGCTGTTTTTT
CASSVAAFEGVIRAGELFF
>NA|TRBJ2-2|NA|TRBV7-3
TGTGCCAGCAGTCGACTAGTGGATCACACCGGGGAGCTGTTTTTT
CASSRLVDHTGELFF
>few|TRBJ1-5|NA|TRBV7-6
TGTGCCAGCAGTACCCAGAAGGGATTCACAGGAGTGAATCAGCCCCAGCATTTT
CASSTQKGFTGVNQPQHF
>NA|TRBJ2-7|NA|TRBV21-1
TGTGCCAGCACTAGCGGGGGAAGCGAGCAGTACTTC
CASTSGGSEQYF
>NA|TRBJ2-7|NA|TRBV19
TGTGCCAGTAGTATAGCGACAGTATACGAGCAGTACTTC
CASSIATVYEQYF
>NA|TRBJ1-6|TRBD1|TRBV5-1
TGCGCCAGCAGCCATGGACAGGGAGGTAATTCACCCCTCCACTTT
CASSHGQGGNSPLHF
>NA|TRBJ2-1|NA|TRBV7-2
TGTGCCAGCAGCATCGAGATGGGCCAGGGGATGCTGCTGGAGCAGTTCTTC
CASSIEMGQGMLLEQFF